The subject of this entry is one T cell receptor (beta chain). Which antigen it targets is not known. No qualities accompany the bases; no much larger clone lies one base away. The data derive from a study of shared clonotypes between healthy human individuals (dated by TCRdb to about 2020). Study-wide context: The cohort comprised two women and a few men aged 18 to 49 years. To increase sequencing depth and limit assay-specific biases, TCR repertoire library preparation and sequencing were carried out by different laboratories using diverse techniques. The study deeply sequenced blood TCR repertoires of five healthy adults to estimate repertoire size and the extent of clonotype sharing between individuals. Each donor's leukapheresis produced roughly between roughly 0.85 and 9.5 billion PBMCs. For each donor, CD4 naive and CD4 memory were each run on three plates, CD8 naive on two plates, and CD8 memory on one plate. Overall study outcomes, separate from this receptor: Across four donors, around 5% of naive CD4, approximately 3.5% of naive CD8, 2.3% of memory CD4, and 0.4% of memory CD8 clonotypes were shared. Even with the large sequencing depth, rarefaction of the sorted-subset datasets indicated that sequencing was incomplete. Only blood was sampled, and tissue TCR repertoires likely differ from those in blood. Pairwise subsampling indicated that sequencing depth was expected to affect the degree of clonotype sharing among donors. The small number of donors limited the genetic and exposure-history diversity represented. Clonotypes shared by all four sorted-subset donors showed higher generation probabilities than non-shared clonotypes. Larger estimated clonotype richness was generally found for naive subsets than for memory subsets.

The CDR3 runs 12 residues from the cysteine to the phenylalanine. CDR3 DNA is the only sequence kept; it has 36 bases, read in frame from the first base. Based on the germline V gene (reference sequence), the CDR1 and CDR2 sequences are LNHDA and SQIVND. Relative to germline, V is 6 bases shorter and J is 13 bases shorter, with 16 bases between their ends. Healthy HIV-negative adults with no recently reported acute infections or vaccinations were included as donors. All donors were Caucasian adults living in Nashville, Tennessee, USA. CD4+ T cells were enriched through magnetic negative selection, after which naive cells were positively selected on CD45RA and the remaining negative fraction served as the memory subset. Blood was collected by leukapheresis, and PBMCs were isolated by Ficoll-Histopaque density gradient centrifugation and then cryopreserved in liquid nitrogen vapor phase. Analytical flow cytometry was used to check the purity and quantity of every magnetically sorted T cell population. Each sorted fraction had its genomic DNA isolated and then quantified by UV absorbance on a Nanodrop 2000c.

Using the deep immunoSEQ assay, TCR CDR3 regions were amplified from genomic DNA by multiplex PCR. Extracted genomic DNA from each cell subset was distributed evenly across all wells of several immunoSEQ 96-well plates, and each plate was treated as a replicate. Each replicate PCR for sorted subsets received about 180 ng genomic DNA, equal to roughly 29,000 T cell genomes. The purified libraries were quantified using a Qubit 3.0 fluorometer, sized with a Bioanalyzer 2100, and then quantified again using the KAPA Library Quantification kit. A separate single-read 150-cycle Illumina NextSeq 550 flow cell was used to sequence each immunoSEQ 96-well plate. As for the original processing: Because the immunoSEQ output held only junctional sequences and lacked quality scores, the filtering could not match the filtering applied to full-length reads. To assign V/J genes and CDR3, sequences were annotated using PyIR, a Python wrapper for IgBLAST v1.9, with IMGT germline references. Reads were filtered out if the reads had weak V/J assignments (E-value above 1e-6), no CDR3, stop codons, out-of-frame junctions, or ambiguous translated residues. A V3J clonotype was defined by an identical inferred V gene, J gene, and CDR3 amino acid sequence. Percentage overlap between repertoires was calculated by dividing the number of shared unique clonotypes by the size of the smaller repertoire. Repertoire richness was assessed with RTK rarefaction, the Chao1 estimator, and Recon v2.1 estimates of unobserved clonotypes. Generation probabilities for all TCRbeta clonotypes obtained by the gDNA method from several donors were computed using OLGA. Imported from immuneACCESS, the table was reduced by TCRdb to in-frame sequences with V and J called. These copies leave out some clones; in studies compared against another copy, an unresolved V gene accounts for under half, and the cause of the remainder is not known. V, J and clone size derive from that table, while D and trimming were established from the DNA sequence. Within this sample are fewer than 1.6 million clones, with just under 99% of them counted one time only. Around 0.33% of the sample rests with the top ten.

The sample consisted of naive CD4+ T cells sorted from blood. According to the study, the label for this sample's cell subset or site signals: CD45RA+ positively selected. The TCR was taken from a man aged 25-45 years in good health. Recombination joined TRBV19 with TRBJ2-4, with a tentative D gene TRBD1 over 5 matching bases. Here the CDR3 is given as CASSQGRSKQYF. DNA sequence: TGTGCCAGTAGCCAGGGTCGATCTAAACAGTACTTC.